This T cell receptor beta chain was retrieved from a study of blood T cells in healthy people across ages. Then a second PCR, running roughly 6 to 11 cycles, was carried out with a sample-barcoded 5' primer and a J-beta primer mix. TCRdb ran MiXCR on the 5' RACE reads and lists one entry per CDR3 protein. The sample shows roughly 800,000 distinct CDR3 sequences, roughly 25% of them seen only once. Per germline, CDR1 ENHRY and CDR2 SYGVKD. V was pared by 2 bases and J by 5 bases, with 5 bases of the junction left unmatched. The CDR3 runs 15 residues. A further study also used this sample, focusing on T cells of mothers and their children.

The rearrangement links TRBV10-3 to TRBJ1-4, with 7 bases matching TRBD1. Sample: blood. The clonotype comes from a boy younger than 18 in good health. The CDR3 DNA reads TGTGCCATCAGTGAGACAGGGGCTTTAAATGAAAAACTGTTTTTT. Amino acid sequence: CAISETGALNEKLFF.